The entry below gives a single TCR beta chain sequence along with its context. This sample is part of a study of blood T cells in healthy people across ages. The CDR3 totals 17 residues. V lost 1 base, J lost 0 bases, and 14 bases lay in between. Germline CDR1 SGHRS, CDR2 YFSETQ. PCR was performed a second time for about 7 to 11 cycles using a sample-barcoded 5' primer and a J-beta primer mix. TCRdb processed the 5' RACE reads anew with MiXCR; each CDR3 protein has one entry. The table records fewer than 2 million distinct CDR3 sequences, 30% to 40% of them present only once. This TCR was sampled from a human donor in good health. The chain carries TRBV5-1 and TRBJ2-1; D unresolved. Sequenced input: blood. CDR3 residues: CASSLLPPKSSYNEQFF. In DNA form, the CDR3 reads TGCGCCAGCAGCTTGTTACCGCCTAAGAGCTCCTACAATGAGCAGTTCTTC.